What follows are 17 T cell receptor beta chains derived from one specimen sequenced in a study of blood T cell repertoires in COVID-19. TCRdb's copy holds only in-frame clones and misses some; the assay was immunoSEQ multiplex PCR. The sample lists roughly 210,000 clones, over 75% occurring once. Sequenced: PBMCs or T cells enriched from blood (not recorded which). The receptors come from a man aged 25 to 45 in a cohort exposed to, infected with or recovered from COVID-19 (not recorded which).

The chain employs TRBV6-5 and TRBJ2-1, with D possibly being TRBD2 (5 bases). Germline V lookup: CDR1 MNHEY, CDR2 SVGAGI. The CDR3 is 15 residues long. V was trimmed by 2 bases and J by 1 base, leaving 9 bases between them. The CDR3: CASSYEGTSYNEQFF. CDR3 bases: TGTGCCAGCAGTTACGAGGGTACGTCCTACAATGAGCAGTTCTTC.

This sequence joins TRBV9 and TRBJ2-3, with a tentative D call TRBD2 (6 bases). Per germline, CDR1 SGDLS and CDR2 YYNGEE. Trimming took off 4 bases at V and 5 bases at J, with 17 bases between the two ends. This CDR3 has 15 amino acids. CDR3 in DNA: TGTGCCAGCAGCTTTACGGGGGTGGGATTAGATACGCAGTATTTT. Residues: CASSFTGVGLDTQYF.

For the CDR3, the DNA is TGTGCCAGCAGCTTAACGGCAGGGGAGACCCAGTACTTC. It encodes CASSLTAGETQYF. This chain joins TRBV7-3 and TRBJ2-5, with D possibly being TRBD1 (5 bases). Trimming took off 0 bases at V and 5 bases at J, with 7 bases between the two ends. The CDR3 length is 13 residues. Germline CDR1 and CDR2: SGHTA and FQGTGA.

This chain links TRBV6-6 with TRBJ1-3; no firm D call. CDR3 length: 13 residues. Germline CDR1 reads MNHNY; CDR2 reads SVGAGI (reference sequence). V lost 7 bases and J lost 7, with 14 bases in between. The CDR3 is CASTQSGRNTIYF. CDR3 sequence (DNA): TGTGCCAGCACTCAGAGCGGGCGGAACACCATATATTTT.

The gene calls are TRBV13 and TRBJ2-1; D gene unclear. V lost 5 bases to trimming and J lost 7 bases, with 9 bases between them. Germline-derived CDR1 and CDR2 are PRHDT and FYEKMQ (reference sequence). The CDR3 runs 12 residues. The CDR3 region has the DNA TGTGCCAGCAGCCCCCTCGGGAATGAGCAGTTCTTC. Its translation: CASSPLGNEQFF.

By sample share, this clone is medium-sized (0.01 to 0.1%). The CDR3 coding sequence is TGCAGCGGTGGACTAGCGGGAGTCACGATTGAGCAGTTCTTC. Its protein product is CSGGLAGVTIEQFF. The rearrangement uses TRBV29-1 and TRBJ2-1; TRBD2 agrees at 13 bases. Trimming at V came to 7 bases and at J to 9 bases, leaving 9 bases not matched to a gene. CDR1 SQVTM and CDR2 ANQGSEA come from the germline V gene. This CDR3 is built from 14 residues.

The V gene is TRBV27, the J gene TRBJ2-7; TRBD2 agrees at 7 bases. V shed 4 bases and J 3 bases; nucleotides not matched to a gene: 12. The CDR3 is 16 residues long. The V gene's germline CDR1 is MNHEY and CDR2 SMNVEV (reference sequence). CDR3 in amino acids: CASSWGRGREVYEQYF. Written as DNA, the CDR3 is TGTGCCAGCAGTTGGGGGAGAGGGAGGGAAGTCTACGAGCAGTACTTC.

The chain has TRBV5-1 and TRBJ2-7, with 7 bases that match TRBD1. From germline, CDR1 is SGHRS and CDR2 YFSETQ. The J segment lost 5 bases and the V segment lost 2 bases, leaving 19 bases of the junction unmatched. CDR3 length: 18 amino acids. In DNA, the CDR3 is TGCGCCAGCAGCTTACTTGCCGGACAGGAGTACTCTCAGCACGAGCAGTACTTC. It encodes CASSLLAGQEYSQHEQYF. The variable domain in full, completed from reference TRBV5-1 and TRBJ2-7, reads KAGVTQTPRYLIKTRGQQVTLSCSPISGHRSVSWYQQTPGQGLQFLFEYFSETQRNKGNFPGRFSGRQFSNSRSEMNVSTLELGDSALYLCASSLLAGQEYSQHEQYFGPGTRLTVT.

The gene calls are TRBV7-6 and TRBJ2-7; 9 nucleotides line up with TRBD1. This CDR3 has 17 amino acids. Trimming took 3 bases from V and 5 from J; bases not matched to a gene: 14. Germline CDR1 and CDR2: SGHVS and FNYEAQ. Here the CDR3 reads CASSLKVAGTGPHEQYF. The CDR3 bases are TGTGCCAGCAGCTTGAAAGTTGCCGGGACAGGGCCCCACGAGCAGTACTTC.

The rearrangement joins TRBV29-1 to TRBJ1-2, with D unresolved. The CDR3 covers 12 residues. The germline CDR1 and CDR2 sequences are SQVTM and ANQGSEA. Between the trimmed V and J ends, which lost 0 bases and 1 base, there was a span of 3 bases. CDR3 DNA: TGCAGCGTTGAAGACCTTAACTATGGCTACACCTTC. It codes for CSVEDLNYGYTF.

V gene TRBV9 combines with J gene TRBJ2-1; a weak D match, TRBD2 (6 bases). CDR1 is SGDLS and CDR2 is YYNGEE in the germline V gene. The CDR3 runs to 15 residues. Trimming took 2 bases from V and 8 from J, leaving 17 bases between them. CDR3 residues: CASSVGLQPSDEQFF. The CDR3 DNA reads TGTGCCAGCAGCGTGGGACTCCAGCCTAGCGATGAGCAGTTCTTC.

The chain joins TRBV3-1 (or the pseudogene TRBV3-2) to TRBJ2-7, with TRBD2 identical over 7 bases. This CDR3 spans 14 amino acids. Germline CDR1 and CDR2: LGHDT and YNNKEL (reference sequence). J gave up 3 bases and V 4 bases, and 6 bases lay outside the gene matches. CDR3 sequence: CASSLEAGIYEQYF. CDR3 coding DNA: TGTGCCAGCAGCCTCGAAGCGGGAATCTACGAGCAGTACTTC.

V is TRBV25-1 and J is TRBJ2-2, with 9 bases matching TRBD1. The germline V gene has CDR1 MGHDK and CDR2 SYGVNS. The CDR3 runs to 16 residues. With 3 bases clipped from V and 5 bases from J, the junction kept 7 bases outside the gene matches. CDR3 coding DNA: TGTGCCAGCAGTGACTGGACAGGGGTTCGAACCGGGGAGCTGTTTTTT. This gives the protein CASSDWTGVRTGELFF. Based on the CDR3 plus reference TRBV25-1 and TRBJ2-2, the full variable domain is EADIYQTPRYLVIGTGKKITLECSQTMGHDKMYWYQQDPGMELHLIHYSYGVNSTEKGDLSSESTVSRIRTEHFPLTLESARPSHTSQYLCASSDWTGVRTGELFFGEGSRLTVL.

The rearrangement joins TRBV7-9 to TRBJ2-1, with a tentative D call TRBD2 (6 bases). V was cut by 11 bases and J by 4 bases, with 15 bases left in between. The CDR3 totals 13 residues. In germline, CDR1 is SEHNR, CDR2 FQNEAQ (reference sequence). The CDR3 DNA reads as TGTGCCCTTGACCAGCGGGTGTACAATGAGCAGTTCTTC. Protein sequence: CALDQRVYNEQFF.

The gene calls are TRBV3-1 (or the pseudogene TRBV3-2) and TRBJ2-2, with TRBD1 matching over 7 bases. The CDR3 sequence is 18 residues long. Germline V lookup: CDR1 LGHDT, CDR2 YNNKEL (reference sequence). The V segment lost 1 base and the J segment 7 bases; nucleotides outside the gene matches: 15. CDR3 sequence (DNA): TGTGCCAGCAGCCAAGGAGTTATGCGAGGGGGCAAGGACGGGGAGCTGTTTTTT. Protein product: CASSQGVMRGGKDGELFF.

This chain links TRBV5-4 with TRBJ2-5; no definite D call. The CDR3 is made up of 15 amino acids. Trimming cost V 3 bases and J 2 bases, with 14 bases left between them. The germline gives CDR1 SGHNT, CDR2 YYREEE (reference sequence). Here the CDR3 reads CASSSEPFQQETQYF. The CDR3 bases are TGTGCCAGCAGCTCCGAACCATTTCAGCAAGAGACCCAGTACTTC.

The chain uses TRBV10-2 and TRBJ2-7; 10 bases line up with TRBD2. Germline lookup yields CDR1 WSHSY and CDR2 SAAADI. V was clipped by 6 bases and J by 3 bases; unmatched bases: 8. This CDR3 is 15 amino acids long. The chain's CDR3 is CASRTLAGEFYEQYF. In DNA, the CDR3 is TGCGCCAGCAGGACTCTAGCGGGAGAATTCTACGAGCAGTACTTC.